Sequencing of this T cell receptor (beta chain) was carried out in a study of identical twins. Germline V gives CDR1 MNHEY, CDR2 SVGEGT. Trimming pared 2 bases from V and 9 bases from J, leaving 14 bases between. The CDR3 length is 14 residues. Via MiXCR, TCRdb re-called the 5' RACE reads, giving one row per CDR3 protein. The table has approximately 230,000 distinct CDR3 sequences, about 14% seen once. This clonotype was seen many times. This receptor was taken from a young woman in good health. The chain joins TRBV6-2 or TRBV6-3 to TRBJ2-1; D may match TRBD1 or TRBD2 (5 bases each). The sequenced material came from memory (CD45RO+) T cells sorted from blood. DNA for the CDR3: TGTGCCAGCAGTTACACGGGATTTGGGGGTGAGCAGTTCTTC. Its translation: CASSYTGFGGEQFF.